The T cell receptor beta chain under discussion was sequenced for a study of blood T cell repertoires in COVID-19. Across the study: In each case, the material was cDNA or gDNA derived from T cells, B-cell-depleted T cells, or PBMCs.

The CDR3 has 13 amino acids. Germline CDR1 MNHNS, CDR2 SASEGT. In the authors' workflow: Using reference gene primer amplification, nucleated cell counts were estimated. TCRdb's copy holds only in-frame clones and misses some; the assay was immunoSEQ multiplex PCR. The D gene and trimming were derived from the DNA, and the V and J assignments and clone size from that table. The table lists about 300,000 clones, around 87% of them singletons. Participant age was roughly 18 to 90 years, and participants resided in about 25 US areas. As to this clone: An end of the junction differs from the germline gene, which may be a read error.

The sample taken for sequencing was PBMCs or T cells enriched from blood (not recorded which). The TCR comes from a woman aged 18-35 years with acute COVID-19. The V call is TRBV6-1, the J call TRBJ1-3, with 7 bases identical to TRBD1. The CDR3 DNA sequence: TGTGCCAGCAGGGAAGGGGGCGGAAACACCATATATTTT. Translating it yields CASREGGGNTIYF.